This TCR beta chain was found in a study of control samples from healthy donors and cancer patients. The assay was immunoSEQ multiplex PCR, and TCRdb's table has in-frame clones only and misses some. Of approximately 79,000 clones listed, about nine tenths are singletons. V was clipped by 3 bases and J by 4 bases, with 12 bases between them. There are 13 residues in the CDR3. Germline lookup yields CDR1 DFQATT and CDR2 SNEGSKA (reference sequence). The chain links TRBV20-1 to TRBJ2-5, with D hard to call. This receptor was taken from a man between 50 and 59 years old in good health. The source material was blood. CDR3 in amino acids: CSASVMVRETQYF. The CDR3 DNA reads as TGCAGTGCTAGTGTGATGGTCAGAGAGACCCAGTACTTC.